This T cell receptor (beta chain) was obtained from a study of PD-L1 blockade in urothelial cancer (dated by TCRdb to the late 2010s). About the investigation overall: Every patient began therapy at some point between 2013 and 2015 and was given atezolizumab 1,200 mg intravenously every 3 weeks. About nine tenths of the roughly 29 patients were identified as males with urothelial cancer of bladder origin, and a prior smoking history was reported by 18 of 29 patients. An ECOG performance status of 0 or 1 was recorded for the patients, and 0 to 3 prior chemotherapy regimens had been received by the patients. Blood samples were analyzed 3 weeks after the start of treatment (second dose) and 6 weeks after the start of treatment. A median of 141,255 T cells and approximately 86,000 unique TCRs was obtained from blood samples, and a median clonality of approximately 0.08 was observed. An exploratory multi-omic analysis was conducted of the somatic, immune and clinical correlates of response to PD-L1 blockade with atezolizumab in urothelial cancer. TCR sequencing covered pretreatment tumor samples and matched, serially collected peripheral blood taken before and after atezolizumab treatment. Durable clinical benefit was defined as a progression-free survival longer than 6 months, and TCR features were additionally tested against progression-free survival and overall survival. Whole exome sequencing and RNA sequencing of pretreatment tumors were performed alongside TCR sequencing in the same patients. Nine patients achieved durable clinical benefit and some 21 did not. Some 30 patients had pretreatment blood TCR-seq, about 25 had at least one posttreatment blood collection, and about 25 had tumor TCR-seq.

General study outcomes and caveats: At 3 weeks after the start of treatment, tumor-associated TCR clones in peripheral blood had expanded more in patients with durable benefit (n of about 20, p = 0.022). A pretreatment peripheral blood TCR clonality below the median was linked to improved progression-free and overall survival. Because the sample size was small (n ≈ 27) and many exploratory analyses were performed, the results are intended to be hypothesis-generating.

The sample's time point label, in plain terms: pretreatment peripheral blood. A cohort of roughly 30 patients with locally advanced or metastatic urothelial carcinoma, treated at Memorial Sloan Kettering on a trial protocol, was included. Peripheral blood mononuclear cells were collected pretreatment and during treatment, with between 1 and 8 total time points per patient. The Qiagen DNeasy Blood extraction kit was used to purify genomic DNA from total PBMCs and tumor samples. Collected pretreatment and during treatment, PBMCs were isolated and stored as previously described. Trimming costs V 4 bases and J 2 bases, and their ends lie 12 bases apart. CDR1 and CDR2, looked up from the germline V gene, are MNHNS and SASEGT. Including cysteine and phenylalanine, the CDR3 has 15 amino acids. Only CDR3 DNA is held: 45 bases, read in frame from base 1. Synthetic TCR analog templates were spiked into each PCR so that absolute template abundance could be estimated from read counts. The immunoSEQ assay used bias-controlled V and J gene primers to amplify TCRbeta CDR3 regions from genomic DNA. Sequencing of rearranged TCRbeta segments was performed at approximately 20X coverage. For the original study's pipeline: Sequencing errors were corrected by clustering and CDR3s were annotated against IMGT to assign V, D and J genes. Only productive TCRbeta rearrangements were used in downstream analyses, excluding out-of-frame or stop-codon sequences. To compute clonality, Shannon entropy was normalized by the log of the number of unique productive sequences and then subtracted from one. Fisher's exact test with Benjamini-Hochberg correction, using a cutoff of adjusted p below 0.01, was how clones that differed between time points or between blood and tumor were identified. TCRdb re-hosts the immuneACCESS table, in-frame sequences only. Its copies lack some clones; in the studies checked, an unresolved V gene accounts for under half of them, and the cause for the rest is not known. That table gives V, J and clone size, and the DNA gave D and trimming. Counted in this sample were tens of thousands of clones; roughly 77% of them appeared once. The ten largest clones capture more than 1.5% of the sample.

Concerning this clone: It has no known antigen specificity. Qualities for individual bases were not recorded, and no much larger clone is one base off.

Recombination connected TRBV6-1 to TRBJ1-3, with TRBD1 tentatively as D gene (6 bases match). The TCR originated in a man between 65 and 85 years old with urothelial cancer. The sample consisted of PBMCs, taken around atezolizumab (anti-PD-L1) treatment. The CDR3 loop reads CASSVIQGTGNTIYF. The DNA sequence is TGTGCCAGCAGTGTTATCCAGGGGACTGGAAACACCATATATTTT.